What follows are 15 T cell receptor beta chains derived from one specimen sequenced in a study of T cell responses to AZD1222 COVID-19 vaccine. The protocol was immunoSEQ multiplex PCR, while the TCRdb copy is restricted to in-frame clones and leaves out a portion. The repertoire includes over 150,000 clones, 90% of them detected once, and about 1.6% sits in the top ten. The sample here was peripheral blood, taken on day 0 of AZD1222 vaccination. These receptor sequences come from an adult in good health.

The V and J genes are TRBV30 and TRBJ1-3, with unresolved D. CDR3 length equals 11 residues. The germline V gene has CDR1 GTSNPN and CDR2 SVGIG (reference sequence). V was cut by 8 bases and J by 4 bases, with 9 bases left in between. Here the CDR3 DNA reads TGTGCCCGGGGAACGGGAAACACCATATATTTT. Translating gives CARGTGNTIYF.

The gene calls are TRBV2 and TRBJ2-1; perhaps TRBD2 as D (5 bases). This CDR3 has 15 residues. CDR1 is SNHLY, CDR2 FYNNEI, per germline. V was cut by 10 bases and J by 9 bases, with 25 bases left in between. CDR3: CAIPRETTQTSEQFF. As DNA, the CDR3 is TGTGCCATCCCGAGGGAGACTACCCAGACAAGTGAGCAGTTCTTC.

As to this clone: This sample includes further DNA sequences coding for the same CDR3. The chain uses TRBV12-3 or TRBV12-4 and TRBJ1-2; the D gene is possibly TRBD1 (5 bases). Trimming cost V 1 base and J 8 bases, with 11 bases left between them. CDR3 length: 13 residues. CDR3 in DNA: TGTGCCAGCAGTTTAGGGCAGGGCGGAGGCTACACCTTC. It is translated as CASSLGQGGGYTF.

V is TRBV3-1 (or the pseudogene TRBV3-2) and J is TRBJ1-1; D possibly corresponds to TRBD1 (5 bases). CDR1 is LGHDT and CDR2 is YNNKEL in the germline V gene (reference sequence). The V gene lost 6 bases and the J gene lost 0 bases, with 11 bases spanning the gap. The CDR3 totals 14 residues. The CDR3 protein is CASSPGLMNTEAFF. CDR3 bases: TGTGCCAGCAGTCCAGGGTTGATGAACACTGAAGCTTTCTTT.

The chain combines TRBV19 with TRBJ1-4; possibly TRBD1 for D (6 bases). This CDR3 region has 15 residues. Germline values: CDR1 LNHDA, CDR2 SQIVND (reference sequence). The germline V and J ends were trimmed by 7 bases and 6 bases, with 18 bases remaining between them. The CDR3 region is CASTTWGAGDEKLFF. The CDR3 region has the DNA TGTGCCAGTACCACCTGGGGGGCAGGGGATGAAAAACTGTTTTTT. The variable domain in full, completed from reference TRBV19 and TRBJ1-4, reads DGGITQSPKYLFRKEGQNVTLSCEQNLNHDAMYWYRQDPGQGLRLIYYSQIVNDFQKGDIAEGYSVSREKKESFPLTVTSAQKNPTAFYLCASTTWGAGDEKLFFGSGTQLSVL.

The chain has TRBV7-9 and TRBJ1-1, with 7 nucleotides matching TRBD1. CDR3 length: 17 residues. Unmatched junction bases numbered 14, after V lost 7 bases and J lost 0 bases. Germline loops: CDR1 SEHNR, CDR2 FQNEAQ (reference sequence). The CDR3: CASIKYRGQFMNTEAFF. The CDR3 DNA sequence: TGTGCCAGCATCAAATACAGGGGCCAATTTATGAACACTGAAGCTTTCTTT.

The gene calls are TRBV5-1 and TRBJ1-6, with D unclear. Germline CDR1 and CDR2: SGHRS and YFSETQ. Trimming cost V 1 base and J 5 bases, with 10 bases left between them. The length of the CDR3 is 15 residues. CDR3 residues: CASSLRGFNNSPLHF. The CDR3 coding sequence is TGCGCCAGCAGCTTGAGAGGTTTTAATAATTCACCCCTCCACTTT.

V is TRBV2 and J is TRBJ1-2; 8 bases fit TRBD1. The J segment lost 4 bases and the V segment lost 8 bases, leaving 18 bases of the junction unmatched. The CDR3 extends over 17 amino acids. Germline loops: CDR1 SNHLY, CDR2 FYNNEI. In DNA, the CDR3 is TGTGCCAGCGAAGGGGCAATGGGGGCTGGACAGGGCTATGGCTACACCTTC. Translating it yields CASEGAMGAGQGYGYTF.

The V gene is TRBV5-1, the J gene TRBJ2-2; 12 positions agree with TRBD2. Germline-derived CDR1 and CDR2 are SGHRS and YFSETQ. The CDR3 spans 16 residues. V trimming: 4 bases; J trimming: 3 bases; junction bases outside the gene matches: 4. As DNA, the CDR3 is TGCGCCAGCAGCCCCGGACTAGCGGGGTACACCGGGGAGCTGTTTTTT. Protein product: CASSPGLAGYTGELFF.

This chain uses TRBV6-5 with TRBJ1-2; 8 bases are shared with TRBD1. The CDR3 runs to 14 residues. V dropped 6 bases and J dropped 3; count of bases not matched to a gene: 6. Germline loops: CDR1 MNHEY, CDR2 SVGAGI. The CDR3 loop reads CASSPQGVDYGYTF. The DNA for the CDR3 is TGTGCCAGCAGCCCACAGGGGGTAGACTATGGCTACACCTTC.

The chain recombines TRBV6-1 with TRBJ1-4; 10 positions match TRBD1. Unmatched junction bases numbered 5, after V lost 4 bases and J lost 3 bases. Germline V gives CDR1 MNHNS, CDR2 SASEGT. This CDR3 region has 16 residues. The CDR3: CASSVTGGASNEKLFF. As DNA, the CDR3 is TGTGCCAGCAGTGTGACAGGGGGCGCGTCTAATGAAAAACTGTTTTTT.

V usage is TRBV5-1 and J usage is TRBJ2-2; D possibly corresponds to TRBD2 (6 bases). The CDR3 is made up of 15 amino acids. V lost 4 bases and J 2 bases, leaving 12 bases between the germline ends. Looked up from germline, CDR1 is SGHRS and CDR2 is YFSETQ. CDR3 sequence: CASSGWGVNTGELFF. The CDR3 coding sequence is TGCGCCAGCAGCGGATGGGGGGTAAACACCGGGGAGCTGTTTTTT.

This clone occurred a few times. The chain employs TRBV6-4 and TRBJ2-6; D is possibly TRBD1 or TRBD2 (5 bases each). Trimming removed 4 bases from V and 0 bases from J, with 10 bases in between. This CDR3 is 16 amino acids long. CDR1 and CDR2 from the germline V gene are MRHNA and SNTAGT. The CDR3 coding sequence is TGTGCCAGCAGTGTAGGGACGGGCTCTGGGGCCAACGTCCTGACTTTC. Encoded protein: CASSVGTGSGANVLTF.

The rearrangement uses TRBV2 and TRBJ1-5; D might be TRBD1 (6 bases). Germline assignment: CDR1 SNHLY and CDR2 FYNNEI. The length of the CDR3 is 13 residues. V lost 6 bases to trimming and J lost 7 bases, with 13 bases between them. The CDR3, as DNA: TGTGCCAGCAGCACCCAGGACAGCCAGCCCCAGCATTTT. Amino acids: CASSTQDSQPQHF. The full variable domain, rest sourced from reference TRBV2 and TRBJ1-5, is EPEVTQTPSHQVTQMGQEVILRCVPISNHLYFYWYRQILGQKVEFLVSFYNNEISEKSEIFDDQFSVERPDGSNFTLKIRSTKLEDSAMYFCASSTQDSQPQHFGDGTRLSIL.

This chain uses TRBV6-2 or TRBV6-3 with TRBJ2-1, with 15 bases matching TRBD2. CDR1 is MNHEY, CDR2 SVGEGT, per germline. This CDR3 region has 18 residues. Trimming took 4 bases from V and 2 from J; bases not matched to a gene: 6. CDR3 protein: CASSSRTSGGVAYNEQFF. Here the CDR3 DNA reads TGTGCCAGCAGTTCTAGGACTAGCGGGGGGGTAGCCTACAATGAGCAGTTCTTC.